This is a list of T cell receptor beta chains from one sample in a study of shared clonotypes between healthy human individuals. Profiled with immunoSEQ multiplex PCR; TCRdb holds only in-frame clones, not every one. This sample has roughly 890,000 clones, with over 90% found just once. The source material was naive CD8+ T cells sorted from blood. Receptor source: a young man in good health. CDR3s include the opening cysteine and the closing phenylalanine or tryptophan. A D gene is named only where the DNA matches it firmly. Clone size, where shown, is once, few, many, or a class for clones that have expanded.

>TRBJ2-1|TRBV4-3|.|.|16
CASSQEARFSYNEQFF
TGCGCCAGCAGCCAAGAAGCACGCTTCTCCTACAATGAGCAGTTCTTC
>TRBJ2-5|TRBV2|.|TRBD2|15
CASSDPGGLQETQYF
TGTGCCAGCAGTGATCCGGGAGGGCTTCAAGAGACCCAGTACTTC
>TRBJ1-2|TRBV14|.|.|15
CASSQTGTERDGYTF
TGTGCCAGCAGCCAGACCGGGACGGAGAGGGATGGCTACACCTTC
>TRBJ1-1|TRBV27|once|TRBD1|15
CASSPRQGRSTEAFF
TGTGCCAGCAGTCCCCGACAGGGAAGGAGCACTGAAGCTTTCTTT
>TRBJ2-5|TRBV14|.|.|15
CASSQNHRTQETQYF
TGTGCCAGCAGCCAGAATCATCGGACCCAAGAGACCCAGTACTTC
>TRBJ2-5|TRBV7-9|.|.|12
CASSLADVEPYF
TGTGCCAGCAGCTTAGCGGATGTAGAGCCCTACTTC
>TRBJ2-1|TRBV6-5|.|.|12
CASSLLVHEQFF
TGTGCCAGCAGTCTCCTGGTCCATGAGCAGTTCTTC
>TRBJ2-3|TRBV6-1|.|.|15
CASSRDFPSTDTQYF
TGTGCCAGCAGTCGGGACTTCCCGAGCACAGATACGCAGTATTTT
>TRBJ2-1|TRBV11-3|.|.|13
CASSLAAFDEQFF
TGTGCCAGCAGCTTAGCGGCTTTCGATGAGCAGTTCTTC
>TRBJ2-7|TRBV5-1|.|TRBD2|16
CASSPGTSGTAYEQYF
TGCGCCAGCAGCCCAGGGACTAGCGGGACCGCCTACGAGCAGTACTTC
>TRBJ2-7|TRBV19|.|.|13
CASSLQRDYEQYF
TGTGCCAGTAGTCTACAACGTGATTACGAGCAGTACTTC
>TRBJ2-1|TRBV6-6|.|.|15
CASSTSRLGGNEQFF
TGTGCCAGCAGTACCTCAAGGTTGGGAGGCAATGAGCAGTTCTTC
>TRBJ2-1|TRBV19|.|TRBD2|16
CASSIIAGELYNEQFF
TGTGCCAGTAGTATTATAGCGGGAGAGCTATACAATGAGCAGTTCTTC
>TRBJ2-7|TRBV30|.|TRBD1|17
CAWSGIPGQDQGYEQYF
TGTGCCTGGAGTGGAATCCCTGGACAGGATCAAGGCTACGAGCAGTACTTC
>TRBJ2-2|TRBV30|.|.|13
CAWSLGGTGELFF
TGTGCCTGGTCTTTAGGGGGGACCGGGGAGCTGTTTTTT
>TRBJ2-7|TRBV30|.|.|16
CAWSERLGGSSYEQYF
TGTGCCTGGAGTGAACGCCTAGGCGGAAGCTCCTACGAGCAGTACTTC
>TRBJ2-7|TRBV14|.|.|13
CASSQRSSYEQYF
TGTGCCAGCAGCCAACGTAGCTCCTACGAGCAGTACTTC
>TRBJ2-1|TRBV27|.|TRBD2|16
CASSLGLAGAYNEQFF
TGTGCCAGCAGTTTAGGACTAGCGGGGGCCTACAATGAGCAGTTCTTC
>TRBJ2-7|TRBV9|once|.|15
CASSPRLGFLHEQYF
TGTGCCAGCAGCCCCCGGTTGGGGTTTCTGCATGAGCAGTACTTC
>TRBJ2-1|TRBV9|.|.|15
CASTFEGAPGDEQFF
TGTGCCAGCACCTTCGAGGGAGCCCCGGGGGATGAGCAGTTCTTC
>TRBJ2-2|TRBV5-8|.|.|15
CASSPLESYTGELFF
TGTGCCAGCAGCCCTCTTGAAAGTTACACCGGGGAGCTGTTTTTT
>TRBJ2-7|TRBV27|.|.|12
CASGEVAYEQYF
TGTGCCAGCGGTGAGGTTGCCTACGAGCAGTACTTC
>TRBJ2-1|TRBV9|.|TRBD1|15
CASSVGQGAPNEQFF
TGTGCCAGCAGCGTAGGGCAGGGGGCCCCGAATGAGCAGTTCTTC
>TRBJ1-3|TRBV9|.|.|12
CASSPSGNTIYF
TGTGCCAGCTCGCCCTCTGGAAACACCATATATTTT
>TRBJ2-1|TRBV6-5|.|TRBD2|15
CASSRGGREFNEQFF
TGTGCCAGCAGTCGGGGGGGGCGGGAATTCAATGAGCAGTTCTTC
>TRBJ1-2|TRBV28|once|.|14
CASSSAAVNYGYTF
TGTGCCAGCAGTTCGGCAGCGGTTAACTATGGCTACACCTTC
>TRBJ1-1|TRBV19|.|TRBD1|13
CASSISDRGKAFF
TGTGCCAGTAGTATCTCGGACAGGGGAAAAGCTTTCTTT
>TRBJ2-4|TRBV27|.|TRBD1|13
CASSFGQGYIQYF
TGTGCCAGCAGTTTCGGACAGGGATACATTCAGTACTTC
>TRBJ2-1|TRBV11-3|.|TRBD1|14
CASSGRTGGNEQFF
TGTGCCAGCAGCGGGAGGACAGGGGGCAATGAGCAGTTCTTC
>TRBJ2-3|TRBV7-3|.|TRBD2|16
CASSLIATSPTDTQYF
TGTGCCAGCAGCTTAATAGCGACTAGCCCAACAGATACGCAGTATTTT
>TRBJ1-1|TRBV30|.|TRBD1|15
CAWSGGDRMNTEAFF
TGTGCCTGGAGTGGGGGGGACAGAATGAACACTGAAGCTTTCTTT
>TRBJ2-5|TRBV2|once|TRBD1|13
CASSGNRGETQYF
TGTGCCAGCAGTGGAAACAGGGGAGAGACCCAGTACTTC
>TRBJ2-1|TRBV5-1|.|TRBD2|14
CASSLAWVGREEFF
TGCGCCAGCAGCTTGGCTTGGGTGGGTCGGGAGGAGTTCTTC
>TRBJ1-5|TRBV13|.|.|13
CASSLGGSQPQHF
TGTGCCAGCAGCTTAGGAGGGAGTCAGCCCCAGCATTTT
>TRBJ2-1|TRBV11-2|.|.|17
CASSFMRLASNRDEQFF
TGTGCCAGCAGCTTTATGCGTCTGGCTAGCAACAGAGATGAGCAGTTCTTC
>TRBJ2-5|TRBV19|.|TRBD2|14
CASSQSGSLETQYF
TGTGCCAGTAGTCAAAGCGGGAGTTTGGAGACCCAGTACTTC
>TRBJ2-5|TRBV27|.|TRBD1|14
CASSLQGAEETQYF
TGTGCCAGCAGTCTACAGGGGGCCGAAGAGACCCAGTACTTC
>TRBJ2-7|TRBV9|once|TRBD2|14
CASSATSGHYEQYF
TGTGCCAGCAGCGCGACTAGCGGGCACTACGAGCAGTACTTC
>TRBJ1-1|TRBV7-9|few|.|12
CASSQGNTEAFF
TGTGCCAGCAGCCAGGGGAACACTGAAGCTTTCTTT
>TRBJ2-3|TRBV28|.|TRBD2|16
CASSSGLAGVTDTQYF
TGTGCCAGCAGTTCGGGACTAGCGGGAGTGACAGATACGCAGTATTTT
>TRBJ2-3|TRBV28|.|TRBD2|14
CASSLGLRTDTQYF
TGTGCCAGCAGCCTGGGACTACGCACAGATACGCAGTATTTT
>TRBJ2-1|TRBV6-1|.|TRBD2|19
CASSEALLGTWREGDEQFF
TGTGCCAGCAGTGAAGCGCTCCTGGGAACCTGGCGGGAGGGCGATGAGCAGTTCTTC
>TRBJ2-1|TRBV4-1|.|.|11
CASSQRTEQFF
TGCGCCAGCAGCCAACGGACAGAGCAGTTCTTC
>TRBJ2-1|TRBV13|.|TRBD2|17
CASSSESGLAGSFEQFF
TGTGCCAGCAGCTCGGAATCGGGACTAGCCGGGTCGTTTGAGCAGTTCTTC
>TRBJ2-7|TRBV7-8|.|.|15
CASSLGRYSSYEQYF
TGTGCCAGCAGCTTAGGTCGGTACAGCTCCTACGAGCAGTACTTC
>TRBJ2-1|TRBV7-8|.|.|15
CASSTGQRSYNEQFF
TGTGCCAGCTCGACAGGCCAGCGGTCCTACAATGAGCAGTTCTTC
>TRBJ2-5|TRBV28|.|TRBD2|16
CASTSRSRRGEETQYF
TGTGCCAGCACTTCCCGGAGTCGGCGGGGGGAAGAGACCCAGTACTTC
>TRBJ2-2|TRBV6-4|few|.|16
CASSEGEGANTGELFF
TGTGCCAGCAGTGAGGGAGAGGGGGCGAACACCGGGGAGCTGTTTTTT